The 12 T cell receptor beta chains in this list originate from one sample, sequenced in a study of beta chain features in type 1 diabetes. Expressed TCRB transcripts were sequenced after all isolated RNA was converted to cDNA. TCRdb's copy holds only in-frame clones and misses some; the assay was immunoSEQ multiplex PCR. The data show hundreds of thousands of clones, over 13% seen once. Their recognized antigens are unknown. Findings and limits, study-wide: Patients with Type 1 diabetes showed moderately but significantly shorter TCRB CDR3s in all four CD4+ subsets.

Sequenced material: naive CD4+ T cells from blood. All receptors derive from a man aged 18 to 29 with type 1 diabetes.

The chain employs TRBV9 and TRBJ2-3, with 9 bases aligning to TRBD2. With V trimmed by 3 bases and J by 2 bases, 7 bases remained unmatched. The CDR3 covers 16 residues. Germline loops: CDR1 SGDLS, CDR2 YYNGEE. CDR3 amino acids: CASSALAGGPTDTQYF. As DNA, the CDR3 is TGTGCCAGCAGCGCGTTGGCGGGGGGGCCCACAGATACGCAGTATTTT.

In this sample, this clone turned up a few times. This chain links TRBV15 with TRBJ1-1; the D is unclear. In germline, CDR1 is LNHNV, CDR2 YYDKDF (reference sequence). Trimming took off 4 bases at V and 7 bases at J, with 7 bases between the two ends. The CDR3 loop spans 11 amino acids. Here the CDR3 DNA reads TGTGCCACCAGCACCTACAGTGAAGCTTTCTTT. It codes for CATSTYSEAFF.

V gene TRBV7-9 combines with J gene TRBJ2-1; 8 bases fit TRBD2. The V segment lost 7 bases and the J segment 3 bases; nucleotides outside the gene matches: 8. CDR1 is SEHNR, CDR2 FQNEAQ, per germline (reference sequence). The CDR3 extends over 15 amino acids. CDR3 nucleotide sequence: TGTGCCAGCATCCCGCGGGGGGAGTACTACAATGAGCAGTTCTTC. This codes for CASIPRGEYYNEQFF.

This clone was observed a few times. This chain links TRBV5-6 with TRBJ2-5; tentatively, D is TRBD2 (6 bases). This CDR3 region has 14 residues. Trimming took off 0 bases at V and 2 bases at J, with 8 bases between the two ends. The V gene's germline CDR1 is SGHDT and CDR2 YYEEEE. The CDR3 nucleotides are TGTGCCAGCAGCTTGGGCGGGACTCAAGAGACCCAGTACTTC. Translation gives CASSLGGTQETQYF.

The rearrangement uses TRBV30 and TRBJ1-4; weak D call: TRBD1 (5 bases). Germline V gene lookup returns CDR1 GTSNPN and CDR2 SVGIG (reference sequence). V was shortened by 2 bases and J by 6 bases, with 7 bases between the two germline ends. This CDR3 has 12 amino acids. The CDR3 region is CAWSWGDEKLFF. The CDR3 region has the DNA TGTGCCTGGAGTTGGGGGGATGAAAAACTGTTTTTT.

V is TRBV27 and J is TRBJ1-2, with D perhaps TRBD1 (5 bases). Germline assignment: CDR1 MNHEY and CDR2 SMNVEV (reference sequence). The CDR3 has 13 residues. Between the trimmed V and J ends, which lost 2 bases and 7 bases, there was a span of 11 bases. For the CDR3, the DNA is TGTGCCAGCAGTTTAGTCGGGGGATCTGGCTACACCTTC. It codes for CASSLVGGSGYTF.

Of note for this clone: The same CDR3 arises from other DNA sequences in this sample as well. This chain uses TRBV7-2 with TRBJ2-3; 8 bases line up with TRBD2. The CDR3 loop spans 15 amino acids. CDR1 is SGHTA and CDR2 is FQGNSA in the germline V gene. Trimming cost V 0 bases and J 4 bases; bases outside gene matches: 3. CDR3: CASSLAAGGPDTQYF. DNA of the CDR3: TGTGCCAGCAGCTTAGCTGCGGGAGGCCCAGATACGCAGTATTTT.

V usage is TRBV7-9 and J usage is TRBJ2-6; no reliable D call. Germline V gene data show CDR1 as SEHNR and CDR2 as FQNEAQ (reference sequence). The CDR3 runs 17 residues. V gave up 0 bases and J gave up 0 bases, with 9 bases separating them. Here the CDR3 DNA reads TGTGCCAGCAGCTTAGCGGGCCAATCCTCTGGGGCCAACGTCCTGACTTTC. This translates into CASSLAGQSSGANVLTF.

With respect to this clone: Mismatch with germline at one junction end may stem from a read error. The CDR3 DNA reads TGTGCCAGTACGACTAGCGGGAGCAGCAAAGATACGCAGTATTTT. Its translation: CASTTSGSSKDTQYF. V gene TRBV6-5 combines with J gene TRBJ2-3; 12 nucleotides align to TRBD2. Per the germline V gene, CDR1 is MNHEY and CDR2 is SVGAGI. This CDR3 is 15 amino acids long.

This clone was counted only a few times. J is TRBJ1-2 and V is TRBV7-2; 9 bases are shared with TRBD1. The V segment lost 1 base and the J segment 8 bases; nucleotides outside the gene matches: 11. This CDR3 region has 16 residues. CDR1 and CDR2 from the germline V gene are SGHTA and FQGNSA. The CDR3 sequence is CASSLGRTQGAAGYTF. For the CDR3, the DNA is TGTGCCAGCAGCTTAGGGAGAACACAGGGGGCAGCGGGCTACACCTTC.

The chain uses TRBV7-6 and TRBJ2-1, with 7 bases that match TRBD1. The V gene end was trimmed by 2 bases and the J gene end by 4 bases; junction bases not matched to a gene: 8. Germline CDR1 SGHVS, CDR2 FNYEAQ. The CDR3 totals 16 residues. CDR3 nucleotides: TGTGCCAGCAGCTTAACAGCCCCAGGGGGATACAATGAGCAGTTCTTC. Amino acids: CASSLTAPGGYNEQFF.

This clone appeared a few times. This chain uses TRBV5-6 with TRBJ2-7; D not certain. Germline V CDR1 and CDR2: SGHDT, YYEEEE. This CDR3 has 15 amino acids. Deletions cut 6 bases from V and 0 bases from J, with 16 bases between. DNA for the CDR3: TGTGCCAGCAACTTTCCAGGTCTTATCTCCTACGAGCAGTACTTC. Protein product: CASNFPGLISYEQYF.